The 20 T cell receptor beta chains listed next were all sequenced from one sample in a study of hypomethylating agent response in myelodysplastic syndrome (dated by TCRdb to the early 2020s). Libraries came from the immunoSEQ multiplex PCR assay. TCRdb re-hosts the immuneACCESS table, in-frame sequences only. Its copies lack some clones; in the studies checked, an unresolved V gene accounts for under half of them, and the cause for the rest is not known. The sample contains about 4,500 clones, over 70% of them found a single time. The ten largest clones take up 6.5% to 8.5% of the sample. The sequenced sample was bone marrow, obtained before or after starting hypomethylating agent treatment for myelodysplastic syndrome (not recorded which). These receptors were collected from a human donor with myelodysplastic syndrome.

The chain carries TRBV5-4 and TRBJ1-2, with D perhaps matching TRBD1 (6 bases). Germline CDR1 and CDR2: SGHNT and YYREEE (reference sequence). Deletions cut 1 base from V and 3 bases from J, with 13 bases between. The CDR3 spans 15 residues. CDR3 sequence (DNA): TGTGCCAGCAGCTTGCCCCTGACAGGTGACTATGGCTACACCTTC. Its protein is CASSLPLTGDYGYTF. Full variable domain (outside the CDR3, taken from reference TRBV5-4 and TRBJ1-2): ETGVTQSPTHLIKTRGQQVTLRCSSQSGHNTVSWYQQALGQGPQFIFQYYREEENGRGNFPPRFSGLQFPNYSSELNVNALELDDSALYLCASSLPLTGDYGYTFGSGTRLTVV.

This clone showed up just once. The chain links TRBV9 to TRBJ1-1; no clear D. V lost 4 bases and J lost 1, with 17 bases in between. Germline CDR1 reads SGDLS; CDR2 reads YYNGEE. This CDR3 has 16 amino acids. This CDR3 reads CASSPRDLPPNTEAFF. DNA for the CDR3: TGTGCCAGCAGCCCCCGGGATCTTCCCCCGAACACTGAAGCTTTCTTT.

This chain connects TRBV12-5 to TRBJ2-7, with D hard to call. Germline V gene data show CDR1 as LGHNT and CDR2 as FRNRAP. V dropped 1 base and J dropped 1 base, with 5 bases sitting between them. This CDR3 has 13 residues. The chain's CDR3 is CASGLDSSYEQYF. The CDR3 nucleotides are TGTGCTAGTGGTTTGGACAGTTCCTACGAGCAGTACTTC.

This chain uses TRBV11-2 with TRBJ1-3; D is unresolved. Trimming removed 2 bases from V and 7 bases from J, with 0 bases in between. Germline values: CDR1 SGHAT, CDR2 FQNNGV. The CDR3 sequence is 10 residues long. CDR3 in DNA: TGTGCCAGCAGCTTAAACACCATATATTTT. Its translation: CASSLNTIYF.

This chain connects TRBV4-1 to TRBJ1-2, with TRBD1 identical over 9 bases. CDR1 is MGHRA and CDR2 is YSYEKL in the germline V gene. The trim removed 0 bases at V and 5 bases at J, leaving 10 bases unmatched. The CDR3 has 17 residues. The CDR3: CASSQDRMGTGRYGYTF. The CDR3 DNA reads TGCGCCAGCAGCCAAGATAGGATGGGGACAGGGAGATATGGCTACACCTTC.

V usage is TRBV2 and J usage is TRBJ1-6, with D uncertain. The CDR3 totals 18 residues. The germline CDR1 and CDR2 sequences are SNHLY and FYNNEI. V was pared by 5 bases and J by 0 bases, with 17 bases between. This CDR3 reads CASSPRLTPSSYNSPLHF. CDR3 DNA: TGTGCCAGCAGTCCCAGGTTAACCCCCAGCTCCTATAATTCACCCCTCCACTTT. The complete variable domain, with remaining parts taken from reference TRBV2 and TRBJ1-6, reads EPEVTQTPSHQVTQMGQEVILRCVPISNHLYFYWYRQILGQKVEFLVSFYNNEISEKSEIFDDQFSVERPDGSNFTLKIRSTKLEDSAMYFCASSPRLTPSSYNSPLHFGNGTRLTVT.

This clone occurred once. CDR3 loop: CASSEGSRGTDTQYF. The CDR3 region has the DNA TGTGCCAGCAGTGAGGGGTCCAGAGGCACAGATACGCAGTATTTT. The rearrangement uses TRBV6-1 and TRBJ2-3; D is unclear. Trimming stripped 3 bases from V and 1 base from J, with 11 bases between. CDR3 length: 15 residues. Germline loops: CDR1 MNHNS, CDR2 SASEGT.

The chain links TRBV4-1 to TRBJ2-6; D not certain. The CDR3 covers 17 residues. The germline CDR1 and CDR2 sequences are MGHRA and YSYEKL. V was trimmed by 0 bases and J by 0 bases, leaving 9 bases between them. For the CDR3, the DNA is TGCGCCAGCAGCCAAGATCAGTCGGTCTCTGGGGCCAACGTCCTGACTTTC. Translation: CASSQDQSVSGANVLTF.

The sample holds a few counts of this clone. V usage is TRBV5-1 and J usage is TRBJ1-6; TRBD1 matches at 8 bases. V gave up 2 bases and J gave up 7 bases; unmatched junction bases: 8. This CDR3 has 16 amino acids. Germline lookup yields CDR1 SGHRS and CDR2 YFSETQ. The CDR3 loop reads CASSLTGQGANSPLHF. CDR3 nucleotides: TGCGCCAGCAGCTTAACAGGGCAGGGGGCGAATTCACCCCTCCACTTT. The full variable domain, its missing parts supplied by reference TRBV5-1 and TRBJ1-6, is KAGVTQTPRYLIKTRGQQVTLSCSPISGHRSVSWYQQTPGQGLQFLFEYFSETQRNKGNFPGRFSGRQFSNSRSEMNVSTLELGDSALYLCASSLTGQGANSPLHFGNGTRLTVT.

For this clone: Germline is not matched at one junction end, which may reflect a read error. The chain is built from TRBV9 and TRBJ2-2, with 9 bases lining up with TRBD2. There are 16 residues in the CDR3. Looked up from germline, CDR1 is SGDLS and CDR2 is YYNGEE. The CDR3 bases are TGTGCCAGCAGCGTAGGCGGGGGGGCGAATACCGGGGAGCTGTTTTTT. Protein sequence: CASSVGGGANTGELFF.

V and J are TRBV10-1 and TRBJ1-6; 8 positions match TRBD1. There are 15 residues in the CDR3. Germline V gives CDR1 WNHNN, CDR2 SYGVQD (reference sequence). Trimming at V came to 3 bases and at J to 5 bases, leaving 3 bases not matched to a gene. The CDR3 is CASSEGQGHNSPLHF. In nucleotides, the CDR3 is TGCGCCAGCAGTGAAGGACAGGGACATAATTCACCCCTCCACTTT.

CDR3 region: CAIGAREDTQYF. CDR3 nucleotides: TGTGCCATCGGAGCTCGGGAGGATACGCAGTATTTT. The gene calls are TRBV10-3 and TRBJ2-3, with a tentative D call TRBD2 (6 bases). Trimming removed 8 bases from V and 6 bases from J, with 12 bases in between. Germline V gene data show CDR1 as ENHRY and CDR2 as SYGVKD. The CDR3 totals 12 residues.

J is TRBJ2-2 and V is TRBV2; 7 bases agree with TRBD1. Germline V gives CDR1 SNHLY, CDR2 FYNNEI. This CDR3 has 14 residues. V lost 5 bases and J lost 6; bases outside the gene matches: 6. The CDR3 bases are TGTGCCAGCAGTTTTACAGGGGTAGCCGGGGAGCTGTTTTTT. It codes for CASSFTGVAGELFF. The complete variable domain, with remaining parts taken from reference TRBV2 and TRBJ2-2, reads EPEVTQTPSHQVTQMGQEVILRCVPISNHLYFYWYRQILGQKVEFLVSFYNNEISEKSEIFDDQFSVERPDGSNFTLKIRSTKLEDSAMYFCASSFTGVAGELFFGEGSRLTVL.

The rearrangement joins TRBV5-1 to TRBJ1-1; D uncertain. The length of the CDR3 is 15 residues. Trimming stripped 0 bases from V and 5 bases from J, with 14 bases between. The V gene's germline CDR1 is SGHRS and CDR2 YFSETQ. The CDR3 DNA is TGCGCCAGCAGCTTGGTGATGGGCCGCGGGACTGAAGCTTTCTTT. It specifies CASSLVMGRGTEAFF.

The chain links TRBV7-2 to TRBJ1-4; D is perhaps TRBD1 (6 bases). The V end was cut by 4 bases, the J end by 17 bases, with 17 bases between. Germline values: CDR1 SGHTA, CDR2 FQGNSA. CDR3 length equals 12 residues. CDR3 residues: CASSSETGPCFF. DNA of the CDR3: TGTGCCAGCAGCTCGGAGACAGGACCTTGTTTTTTT.

This clone is a singleton in its sample. The V and J genes are TRBV4-1 and TRBJ1-4; D might be TRBD1 (5 bases). The CDR3 spans 16 residues. CDR1 is MGHRA, CDR2 YSYEKL, per germline. Trimming removed 4 bases from V and 3 bases from J, with 15 bases in between. For the CDR3, the DNA is TGCGCCAGCAGCCGACCACCAGGGAAGGCTAATGAAAAACTGTTTTTT. This translates into CASSRPPGKANEKLFF.

The V gene is TRBV9, the J gene TRBJ1-1; a weak D match, TRBD1 (6 bases). Germline lookup yields CDR1 SGDLS and CDR2 YYNGEE. Trimming shortened V by 6 bases and J by 6 bases, and 18 bases separated the two germline ends. This CDR3 spans 14 amino acids. CDR3 nucleotides: TGTGCCAGCACCTCCTTAGGGGGAGGCCCTGAAGCTTTCTTT. It translates to CASTSLGGGPEAFF.

This clone was found a few times. The V gene is TRBV12-5, the J gene TRBJ1-2; D might be TRBD1 (5 bases). The ends were cut back, 10 bases at V and 5 bases at J, with 17 bases in the middle. Germline V gene data show CDR1 as LGHNT and CDR2 as FRNRAP. This CDR3 has 13 residues. For the CDR3, the DNA is TGTGCTACCGGGACGGGAGAGAGGTATGGCTACACCTTC. It yields the protein CATGTGERYGYTF.

This rearrangement joins TRBV7-7 to TRBJ2-3, with 9 bases that match TRBD2. Trimming removed 1 base from V and 5 bases from J; junction bases left unmatched: 7. CDR3 size: 16 residues. Per the germline V gene, CDR1 is SSHAT and CDR2 is FNYEAQ (reference sequence). The chain's CDR3 is CASSLGGAGGQDTQYF. The CDR3 coding sequence is TGTGCCAGCAGCTTAGGTGGCGCGGGGGGGCAAGATACGCAGTATTTT.

This chain connects TRBV5-4 to TRBJ1-1; D is perhaps TRBD1 (5 bases). CDR3 size: 16 residues. V lost 3 bases to trimming and J lost 2 bases, with 17 bases between them. The germline CDR1 and CDR2 sequences are SGHNT and YYREEE (reference sequence). This chain's CDR3 is CASSWVGGDINTEAFF. The CDR3 DNA follows: TGTGCCAGCAGCTGGGTAGGAGGGGATATTAACACTGAAGCTTTCTTT.